This T cell receptor beta chain originates from a study of blood T cell repertoires in COVID-19. Study-level information: The cDNA or gDNA used as material had been derived from T cells, B-cell-depleted T cells, or PBMCs.

V was pared by 3 bases and J by 0 bases, with 7 bases of the junction left unmatched. CDR1 and CDR2 (germline): KGHSH, LQKENI. This CDR3 contains 17 residues. Authors' data handling: How many nucleated cells were present was estimated from reference gene primer amplification. Profiling relied on immunoSEQ multiplex PCR, and the TCRdb table lists in-frame clones only, not all of them. V and J calls and clone size come straight from that table; D and trimming were deduced from the DNA. The data show around 110,000 clones, with 83% seen just once and over 2% held by the top ten. This clone was recorded once.

The receptor's source is a man aged 25 to 40 with acute or convalescent COVID-19. Material: peripheral blood. The rearrangement links TRBV18 to TRBJ2-1, with 8 positions matching TRBD2. CDR3 sequence: CASSPLQLADSYNEQFF. The CDR3 bases are TGTGCCAGCTCACCCTTACAACTAGCGGACTCCTACAATGAGCAGTTCTTC. Complete variable domain (other parts from reference TRBV18 and TRBJ2-1): NAGVMQNPRHLVRRRGQEARLRCSPMKGHSHVYWYRQLPEEGLKFMVYLQKENIIDESGMPKERFSAEFPKEGPSILRIQQVVRGDSAAYFCASSPLQLADSYNEQFFGPGTRLTVL.